Included here is one T cell receptor (beta chain) sequence, with context. As yet, its antigen is unknown. The sample belongs to a study of T cell repertoires in cytomegalovirus infection. Overall study context: Evidence of both CMV infection and a matching HLA type came from public TCR beta signatures. Regarding the study as a whole: Dominating the ex vivo response were HLA-C-restricted CMV-specific TCR beta clonotypes. Identification of carriers of CMV plus the relevant HLA was achieved through cumulative public TCR beta family frequency.

TCRdb recomputed calls from the reads with MiXCR, one row per CDR3 protein. In the table there are 500,000 or so distinct CDR3 sequences, 15% to 20% of which are singletons. With V trimmed by 3 bases and J by 8 bases, 5 bases remained unmatched. The CDR3 runs 15 residues. The germline V gene encodes CDR1 LNHDA and CDR2 SQIVND (reference sequence). The clonotype was recovered from a human donor in good health (CMV status not recorded). Some clones in this sample may be carry-over from other donors' samples. The source material was CD8+ T cells from PBMCs. The chain is built from TRBV19 and TRBJ2-1; the match to TRBD2 covers 12 bases. The CDR3 DNA reads as TGTGCCAGTAGTATCGGACTAGCGGGGCCGGATGAGCAGTTCTTC. This encodes CASSIGLAGPDEQFF.